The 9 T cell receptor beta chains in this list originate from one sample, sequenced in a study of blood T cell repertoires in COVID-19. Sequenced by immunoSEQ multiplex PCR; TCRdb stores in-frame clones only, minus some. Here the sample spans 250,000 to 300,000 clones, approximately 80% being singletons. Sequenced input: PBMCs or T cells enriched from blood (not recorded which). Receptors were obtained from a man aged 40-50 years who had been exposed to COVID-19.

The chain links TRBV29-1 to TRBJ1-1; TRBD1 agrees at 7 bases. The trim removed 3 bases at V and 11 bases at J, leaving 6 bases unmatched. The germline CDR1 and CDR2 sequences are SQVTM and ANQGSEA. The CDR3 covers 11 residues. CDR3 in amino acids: CSVENTRGAFF. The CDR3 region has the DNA TGCAGCGTTGAGAACACCAGGGGGGCTTTCTTT.

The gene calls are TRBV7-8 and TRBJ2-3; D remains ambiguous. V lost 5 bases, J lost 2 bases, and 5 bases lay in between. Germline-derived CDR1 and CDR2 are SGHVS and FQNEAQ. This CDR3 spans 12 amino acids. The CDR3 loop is CASSRHTDTQYF. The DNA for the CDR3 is TGTGCCAGCAGCCGACACACAGATACGCAGTATTTT.

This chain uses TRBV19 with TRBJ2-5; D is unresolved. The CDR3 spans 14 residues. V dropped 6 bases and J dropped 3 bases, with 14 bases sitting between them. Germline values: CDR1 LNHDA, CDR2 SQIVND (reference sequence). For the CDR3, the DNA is TGTGCCAGTAGGTTACGGAATCGGGAAGAGACCCAGTACTTC. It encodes CASRLRNREETQYF.

Written as DNA, the CDR3 is TGTGCCAGTAGTATAACAGGGGGAAATGAGCAGTTCTTC. Amino acid sequence: CASSITGGNEQFF. V gene TRBV19 combines with J gene TRBJ2-1; 8 nucleotides line up with TRBD1. The CDR3 runs 13 residues. Germline V lookup: CDR1 LNHDA, CDR2 SQIVND (reference sequence). The ends lost 2 bases at V and 7 bases at J; junction bases unmatched: 1.

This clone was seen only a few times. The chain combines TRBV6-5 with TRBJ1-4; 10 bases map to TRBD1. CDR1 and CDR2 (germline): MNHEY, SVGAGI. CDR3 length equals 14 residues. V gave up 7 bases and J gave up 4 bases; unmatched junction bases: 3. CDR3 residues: CASTRDRGNEKLFF. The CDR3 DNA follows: TGTGCCAGCACCCGGGACAGGGGTAATGAAAAACTGTTTTTT.

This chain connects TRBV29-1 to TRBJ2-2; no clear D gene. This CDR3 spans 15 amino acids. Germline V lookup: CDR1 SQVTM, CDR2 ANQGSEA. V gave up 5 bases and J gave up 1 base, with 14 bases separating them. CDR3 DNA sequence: TGCAGCGTTCGGCAGGCCGTGGGGAACACCGGGGAGCTGTTTTTT. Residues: CSVRQAVGNTGELFF.

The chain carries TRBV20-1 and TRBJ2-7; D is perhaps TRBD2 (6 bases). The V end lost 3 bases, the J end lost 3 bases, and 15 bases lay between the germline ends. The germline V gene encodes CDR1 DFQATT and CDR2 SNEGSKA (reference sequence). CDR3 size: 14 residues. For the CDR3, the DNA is TGCAGTGCTAGTGCGGTAGCGGTAAACTACGAGCAGTACTTC. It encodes CSASAVAVNYEQYF.

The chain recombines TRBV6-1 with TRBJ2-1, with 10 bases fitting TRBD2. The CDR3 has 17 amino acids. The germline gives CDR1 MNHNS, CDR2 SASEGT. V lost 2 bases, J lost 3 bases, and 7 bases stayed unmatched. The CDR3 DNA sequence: TGTGCCAGCAGTGAACTGTGGACTAGCGGACACTACAATGAGCAGTTCTTC. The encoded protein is CASSELWTSGHYNEQFF.

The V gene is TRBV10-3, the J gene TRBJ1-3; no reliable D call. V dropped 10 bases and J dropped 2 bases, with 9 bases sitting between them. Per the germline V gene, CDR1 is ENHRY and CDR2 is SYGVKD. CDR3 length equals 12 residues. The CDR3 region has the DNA TGTGCCACCAGGAGAGCTGGAAACACCATATATTTT. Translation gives CATRRAGNTIYF.